Listed here is a single T cell receptor beta chain. This clone's antigen is unknown. No qualities accompany the bases; no much larger clone lies one base away. Using the deep immunoSEQ assay, TCR CDR3 regions were amplified from genomic DNA by multiplex PCR. Extracted genomic DNA from each cell subset was spread evenly across all wells of several immunoSEQ 96-well plates, with each plate serving as a replicate. Each replicate PCR for sorted subsets received approximately 220 ng genomic DNA, equal to 28,000 or so T cell genomes. Purified libraries were measured with a Qubit 3.0 fluorometer, size-checked on a Bioanalyzer 2100, and measured again with the KAPA Library Quantification kit. Every immunoSEQ 96-well plate was sequenced on a separate single-read 150-cycle Illumina NextSeq 550 flow cell. From the authors' description of their analysis: Because only junctional sequences without quality scores were contained in the immunoSEQ output, filtering matching that applied to full-length reads could not be performed. Sequences were annotated with PyIR, a Python wrapper for IgBLAST v1.9, and V/J genes and CDR3 were assigned using IMGT germline references. Reads were removed for weak V/J assignments (E-value above 1e-6), missing CDR3, stop codons, out-of-frame junctions, or ambiguous translated residues. A V3J clonotype was defined by an identical inferred V gene, J gene, and CDR3 amino acid sequence. To compute the percentage overlap between repertoires, the number of shared unique clonotypes was divided by the size of the smaller repertoire. RTK rarefaction, the Chao1 estimator, and Recon v2.1 estimates of unobserved clonotypes were used to assess repertoire richness. Generation probabilities for all TCRbeta clonotypes obtained by the gDNA method from a handful of donors were computed using OLGA. As stored in TCRdb, this immuneACCESS dataset retains in-frame rearrangements with V and J assigned. A fraction of the clones does not appear; measured against another copy, unresolved V genes explain less than half of the discrepancy, and the remainder lacks a known reason. D and trimming were read from the DNA, whereas the V and J calls and clone size are those reported in that table. The sample table contains 2 million to 3 million clones; only one count was recorded for 93% of them. About 0.39% of the sample is taken by the ten largest.

Healthy HIV-negative adults with no recently reported acute infections or vaccinations were included as donors. Every donor was a Caucasian adult living in Nashville, Tennessee, USA. Magnetic negative selection was used to enrich CD4+ T cells, after which naive cells were positively selected on CD45RA and the negative fraction became the memory subset. After blood collection by leukapheresis, PBMCs were isolated using Ficoll-Histopaque density gradient centrifugation and then cryopreserved in the vapor phase of liquid nitrogen. Analytical flow cytometry was used to check the purity and quantity of every magnetically sorted T cell population. From each sorted fraction, genomic DNA was isolated and quantified by UV absorbance on a Nanodrop 2000c. The sample originates from a study of shared clonotypes between healthy human individuals (dated by TCRdb to 2020 to 2022). Regarding the complete study: The cohort comprised a couple of women and three men aged 18 to 49 years. To estimate repertoire size and how much clonotype sharing occurs between individuals, the study deeply sequenced the blood TCR repertoires of 4 to 6 healthy adults. For each donor, CD4 naive and CD4 memory were each given three plates, CD8 naive was given two plates, and CD8 memory was given one plate. Each donor's leukapheresis produced roughly between roughly 0.85 and 10 billion PBMCs. To increase sequencing depth and limit assay-specific biases, TCR repertoire library preparation and sequencing were carried out by different laboratories using diverse techniques. What the work shows at the level of the full study, not this receptor alone: Rarefaction of sorted-subset datasets indicated incomplete sequencing despite the large sequencing depth. Pairwise subsampling indicated that sequencing depth was expected to affect the degree of clonotype sharing among donors. Sampling was restricted to blood, and TCR repertoires in tissue are likely to differ from TCR repertoires in blood. Because the study included a small number of donors, the genetic and exposure-history diversity represented was limited. Naive subsets generally had larger estimated clonotype richness than memory subsets. Higher generation probabilities were observed for clonotypes shared by all four sorted-subset donors than for non-shared clonotypes. Approximately 5% of naive CD4, 3.5% of naive CD8, around 2.3% of memory CD4, and 0.35% to 0.5% of memory CD8 clonotypes were shared across several donors.

Including the terminal cysteine and phenylalanine, the CDR3 comprises 14 residues. Only CDR3 DNA remains: 42 bases, in frame from the first base. As encoded in the germline V gene (reference sequence), CDR1 is WNHNN while CDR2 is SYGVQD. The junction carries 16 bases between V and J, which are trimmed by 1 base and 11 bases respectively. The chain is encoded by TRBV10-1 joined to TRBJ2-3, with the identity of the D gene unclear. Sequencing input: naive CD4+ T cells from PBMCs. The cell subset or site label, as the study defines it: CD45RA+ positively selected. The receptor was isolated from a man between 18 and 29 years old in good health. Some clones in this sample may be carry-over from other donors' samples. CDR3 protein: CASSEFPLKNRQYF. The DNA is TGCGCCAGCAGTGAGTTCCCTCTTAAGAATCGGCAGTATTTT.